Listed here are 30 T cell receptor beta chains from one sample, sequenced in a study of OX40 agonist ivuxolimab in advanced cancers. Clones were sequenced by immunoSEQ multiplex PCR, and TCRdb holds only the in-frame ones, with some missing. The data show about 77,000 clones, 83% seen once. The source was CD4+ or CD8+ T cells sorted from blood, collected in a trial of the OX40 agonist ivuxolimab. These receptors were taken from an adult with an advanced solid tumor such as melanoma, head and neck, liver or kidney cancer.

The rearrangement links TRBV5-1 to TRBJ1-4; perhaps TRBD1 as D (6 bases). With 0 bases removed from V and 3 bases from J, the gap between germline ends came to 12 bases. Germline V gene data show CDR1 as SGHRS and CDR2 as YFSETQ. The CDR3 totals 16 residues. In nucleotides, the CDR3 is TGCGCCAGCAGCTTGGAGGCGGGGGCCGCTAATGAAAAACTGTTTTTT. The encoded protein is CASSLEAGAANEKLFF.

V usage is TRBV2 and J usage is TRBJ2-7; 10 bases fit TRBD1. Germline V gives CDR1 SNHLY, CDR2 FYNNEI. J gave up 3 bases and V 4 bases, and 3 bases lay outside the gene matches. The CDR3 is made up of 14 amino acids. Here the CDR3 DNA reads TGTGCCAGCAGTGCGGGGACAGGGGTCTACGAGCAGTACTTC. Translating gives CASSAGTGVYEQYF. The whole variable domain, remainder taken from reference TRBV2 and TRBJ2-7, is EPEVTQTPSHQVTQMGQEVILRCVPISNHLYFYWYRQILGQKVEFLVSFYNNEISEKSEIFDDQFSVERPDGSNFTLKIRSTKLEDSAMYFCASSAGTGVYEQYFGPGTRLTVT.

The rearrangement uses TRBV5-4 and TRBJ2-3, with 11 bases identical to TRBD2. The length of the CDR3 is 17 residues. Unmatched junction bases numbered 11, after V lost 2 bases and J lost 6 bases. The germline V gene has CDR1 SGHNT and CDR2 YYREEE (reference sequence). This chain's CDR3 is CASSFGSLAGGRDTQYF. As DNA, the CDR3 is TGTGCCAGCAGCTTTGGGTCGCTAGCGGGGGGTAGGGATACGCAGTATTTT.

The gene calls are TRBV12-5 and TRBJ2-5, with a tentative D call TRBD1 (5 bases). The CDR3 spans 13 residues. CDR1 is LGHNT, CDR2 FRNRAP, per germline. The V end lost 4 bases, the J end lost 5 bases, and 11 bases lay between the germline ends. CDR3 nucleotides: TGTGCTAGTGGTTCGGACATTGAGGAGACCCAGTACTTC. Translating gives CASGSDIEETQYF.

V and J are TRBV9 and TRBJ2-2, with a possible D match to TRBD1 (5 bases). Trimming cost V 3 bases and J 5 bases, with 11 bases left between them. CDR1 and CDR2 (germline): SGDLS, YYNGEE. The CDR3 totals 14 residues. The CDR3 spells CASSAVQGTGELFF. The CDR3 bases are TGTGCCAGCAGCGCCGTGCAGGGAACCGGGGAGCTGTTTTTT. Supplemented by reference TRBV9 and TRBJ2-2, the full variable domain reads DSGVTQTPKHLITATGQRVTLRCSPRSGDLSVYWYQQSLDQGLQFLIQYYNGEERAKGNILERFSAQQFPDLHSELNLSSLELGDSALYFCASSAVQGTGELFFGEGSRLTVL.

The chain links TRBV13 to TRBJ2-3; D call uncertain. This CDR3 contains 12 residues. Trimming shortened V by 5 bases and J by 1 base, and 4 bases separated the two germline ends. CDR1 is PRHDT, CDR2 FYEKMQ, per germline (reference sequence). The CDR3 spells CASSPGTDTQYF. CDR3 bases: TGTGCCAGCAGCCCTGGCACAGATACGCAGTATTTT.

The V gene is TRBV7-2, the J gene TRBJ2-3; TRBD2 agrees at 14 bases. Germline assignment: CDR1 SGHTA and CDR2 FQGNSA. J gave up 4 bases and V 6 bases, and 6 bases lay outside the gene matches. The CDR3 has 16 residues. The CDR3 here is CASSYRLAGGPDTQYF. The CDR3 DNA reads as TGTGCCAGCAGTTACCGACTAGCGGGGGGGCCAGATACGCAGTATTTT.

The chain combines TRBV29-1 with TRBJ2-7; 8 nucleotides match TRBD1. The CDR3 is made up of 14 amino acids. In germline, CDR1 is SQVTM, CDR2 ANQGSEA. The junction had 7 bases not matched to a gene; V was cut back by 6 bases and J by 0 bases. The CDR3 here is CSVLRGPSSYEQYF. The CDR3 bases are TGCAGCGTCCTCAGGGGGCCTAGCTCCTACGAGCAGTACTTC.

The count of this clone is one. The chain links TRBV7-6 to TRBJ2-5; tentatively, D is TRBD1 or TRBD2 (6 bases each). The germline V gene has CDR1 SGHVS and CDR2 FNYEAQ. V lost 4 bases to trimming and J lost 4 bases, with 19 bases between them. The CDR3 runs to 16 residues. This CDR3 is CASSSLGGTIGETQYF. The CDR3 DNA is TGTGCCAGCAGCTCCTTAGGGGGGACAATTGGAGAGACCCAGTACTTC.

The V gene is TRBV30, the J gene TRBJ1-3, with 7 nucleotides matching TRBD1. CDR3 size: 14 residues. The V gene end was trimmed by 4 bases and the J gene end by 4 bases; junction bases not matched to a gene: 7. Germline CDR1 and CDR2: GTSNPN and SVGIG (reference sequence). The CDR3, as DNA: TGTGCCTGGACCACAGGGGAGTCGGGAAACACCATATATTTT. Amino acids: CAWTTGESGNTIYF.

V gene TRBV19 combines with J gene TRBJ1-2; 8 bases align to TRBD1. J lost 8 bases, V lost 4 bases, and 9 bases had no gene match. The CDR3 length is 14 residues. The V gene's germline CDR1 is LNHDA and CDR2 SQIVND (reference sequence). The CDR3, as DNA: TGTGCCAGTAGTAATTCAGGGACAGGTTTCGGCTACACCTTC. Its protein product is CASSNSGTGFGYTF.

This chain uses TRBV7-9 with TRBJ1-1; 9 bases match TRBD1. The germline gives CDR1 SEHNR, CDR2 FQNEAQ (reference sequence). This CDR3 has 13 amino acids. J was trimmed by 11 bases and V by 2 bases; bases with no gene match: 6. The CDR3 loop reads CASSLSGTGRAFF. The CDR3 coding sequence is TGTGCCAGCAGCTTATCTGGGACAGGGAGGGCTTTCTTT.

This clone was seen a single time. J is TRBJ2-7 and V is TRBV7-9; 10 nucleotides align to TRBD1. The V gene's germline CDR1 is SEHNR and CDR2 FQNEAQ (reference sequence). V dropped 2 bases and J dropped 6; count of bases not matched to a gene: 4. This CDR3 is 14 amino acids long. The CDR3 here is CASSLQGQGVEQYF. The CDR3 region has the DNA TGTGCCAGCAGCTTACAAGGACAGGGGGTCGAGCAGTACTTC.

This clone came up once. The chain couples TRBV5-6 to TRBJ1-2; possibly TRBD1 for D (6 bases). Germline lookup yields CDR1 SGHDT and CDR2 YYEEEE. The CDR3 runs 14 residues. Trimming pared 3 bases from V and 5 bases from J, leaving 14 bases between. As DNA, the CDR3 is TGTGCCAGCAGCTCGACTGACAGGCTTTATGGCTACACCTTC. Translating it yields CASSSTDRLYGYTF.

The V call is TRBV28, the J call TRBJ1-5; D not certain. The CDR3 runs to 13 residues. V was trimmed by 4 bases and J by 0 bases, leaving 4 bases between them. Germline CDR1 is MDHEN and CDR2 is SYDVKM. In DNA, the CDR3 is TGTGCCAGCAGTTACAGTAGCAATCAGCCCCAGCATTTT. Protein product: CASSYSSNQPQHF.

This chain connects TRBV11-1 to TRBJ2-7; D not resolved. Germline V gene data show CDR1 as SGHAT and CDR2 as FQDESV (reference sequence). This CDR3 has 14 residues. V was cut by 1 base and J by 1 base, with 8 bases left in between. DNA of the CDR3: TGTGCCAGCAGCTTAGAGGCTAGTTCCTACGAGCAGTACTTC. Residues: CASSLEASSYEQYF.

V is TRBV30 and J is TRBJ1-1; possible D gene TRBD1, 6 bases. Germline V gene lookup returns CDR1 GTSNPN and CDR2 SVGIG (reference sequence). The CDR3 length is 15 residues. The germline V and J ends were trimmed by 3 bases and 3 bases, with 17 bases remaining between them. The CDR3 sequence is CAWSRAMTGDTEAFF. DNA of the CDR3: TGTGCCTGGAGCCGAGCTATGACAGGAGACACTGAAGCTTTCTTT.

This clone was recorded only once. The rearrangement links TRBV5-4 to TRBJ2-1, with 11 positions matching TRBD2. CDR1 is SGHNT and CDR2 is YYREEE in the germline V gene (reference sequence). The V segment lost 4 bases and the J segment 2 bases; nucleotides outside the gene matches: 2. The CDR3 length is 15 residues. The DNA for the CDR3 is TGTGCCAGCAGCCTACTAGCGGGGGCCTACAATGAGCAGTTCTTC. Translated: CASSLLAGAYNEQFF.

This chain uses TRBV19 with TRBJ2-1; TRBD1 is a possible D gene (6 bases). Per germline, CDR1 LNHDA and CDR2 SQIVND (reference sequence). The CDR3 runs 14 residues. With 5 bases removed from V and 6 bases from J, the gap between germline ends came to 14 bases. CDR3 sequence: CASSSDGTINEQFF. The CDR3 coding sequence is TGTGCCAGTAGTTCTGATGGGACAATCAATGAGCAGTTCTTC.

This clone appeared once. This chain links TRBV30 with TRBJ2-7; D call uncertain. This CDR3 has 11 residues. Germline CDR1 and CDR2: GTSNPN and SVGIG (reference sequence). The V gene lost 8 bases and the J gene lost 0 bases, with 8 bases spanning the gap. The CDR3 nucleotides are TGTGCCCTCGCCTACTCCTACGAGCAGTACTTC. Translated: CALAYSYEQYF.

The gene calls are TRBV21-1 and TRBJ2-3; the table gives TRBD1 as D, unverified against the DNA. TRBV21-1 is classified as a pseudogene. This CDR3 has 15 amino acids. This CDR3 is CASNSGGTSTDTQYF. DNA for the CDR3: TGTGCCAGCAACTCAGGGGGTACTAGCACAGATACGCAGTATTTT.

CDR3 region: CASSLMAWADTQYF. For the CDR3, the DNA is TGTGCCAGCAGCTTAATGGCCTGGGCAGATACGCAGTATTTT. The chain uses TRBV7-8 and TRBJ2-3; D is unresolved. This CDR3 contains 14 residues. From germline, CDR1 is SGHVS and CDR2 FQNEAQ. The V gene lost 2 bases and the J gene lost 4 bases, with 10 bases spanning the gap.

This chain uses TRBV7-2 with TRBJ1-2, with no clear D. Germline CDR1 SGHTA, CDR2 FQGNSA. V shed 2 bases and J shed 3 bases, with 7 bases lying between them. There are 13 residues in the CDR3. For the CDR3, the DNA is TGTGCCAGCAGCTTATATACTGACTATGGCTACACCTTC. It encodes CASSLYTDYGYTF.

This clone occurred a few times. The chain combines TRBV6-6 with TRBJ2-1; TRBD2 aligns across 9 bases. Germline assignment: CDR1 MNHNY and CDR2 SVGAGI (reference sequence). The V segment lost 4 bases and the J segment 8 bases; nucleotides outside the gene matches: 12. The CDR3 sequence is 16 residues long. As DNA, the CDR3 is TGTGCCAGCAGTTTATCCCGAGCGGGGGGAAGTGATGAGCAGTTCTTC. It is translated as CASSLSRAGGSDEQFF.

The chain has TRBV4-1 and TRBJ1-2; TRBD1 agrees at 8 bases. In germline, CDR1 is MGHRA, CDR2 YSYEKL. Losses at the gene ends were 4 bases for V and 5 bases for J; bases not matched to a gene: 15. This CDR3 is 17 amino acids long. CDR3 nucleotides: TGCGCCAGCAGCCCACAGGGGAGACAGGGGCCGTTGTATGGCTACACCTTC. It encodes CASSPQGRQGPLYGYTF.

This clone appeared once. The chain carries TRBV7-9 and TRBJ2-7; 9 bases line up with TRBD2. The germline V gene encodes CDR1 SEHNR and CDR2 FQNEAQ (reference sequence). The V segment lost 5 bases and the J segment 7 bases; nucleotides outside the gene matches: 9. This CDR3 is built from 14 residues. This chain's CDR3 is CASSPSGGQGEQYF. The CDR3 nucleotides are TGTGCCAGCAGCCCAAGCGGGGGGCAAGGTGAGCAGTACTTC.

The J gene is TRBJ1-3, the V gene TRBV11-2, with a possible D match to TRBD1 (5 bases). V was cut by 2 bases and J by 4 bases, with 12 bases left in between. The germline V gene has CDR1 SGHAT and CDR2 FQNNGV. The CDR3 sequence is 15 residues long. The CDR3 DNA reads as TGTGCCAGCAGCTTATCGGCCGGGGCGGGAAACACCATATATTTT. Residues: CASSLSAGAGNTIYF.

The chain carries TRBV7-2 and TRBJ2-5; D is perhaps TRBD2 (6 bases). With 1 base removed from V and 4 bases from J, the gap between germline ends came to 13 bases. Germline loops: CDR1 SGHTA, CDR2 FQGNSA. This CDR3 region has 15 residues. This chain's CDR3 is CASSLVRREAETQYF. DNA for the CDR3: TGTGCCAGCAGCTTAGTTCGGAGGGAGGCAGAGACCCAGTACTTC.

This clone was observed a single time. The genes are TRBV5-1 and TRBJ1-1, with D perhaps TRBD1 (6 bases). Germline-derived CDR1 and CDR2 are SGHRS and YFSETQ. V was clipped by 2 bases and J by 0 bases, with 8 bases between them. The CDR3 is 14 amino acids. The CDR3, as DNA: TGCGCCAGCAGCTTCGGGGGCATGAACACTGAAGCTTTCTTT. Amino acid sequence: CASSFGGMNTEAFF. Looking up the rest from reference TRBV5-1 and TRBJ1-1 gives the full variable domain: KAGVTQTPRYLIKTRGQQVTLSCSPISGHRSVSWYQQTPGQGLQFLFEYFSETQRNKGNFPGRFSGRQFSNSRSEMNVSTLELGDSALYLCASSFGGMNTEAFFGQGTRLTVV.

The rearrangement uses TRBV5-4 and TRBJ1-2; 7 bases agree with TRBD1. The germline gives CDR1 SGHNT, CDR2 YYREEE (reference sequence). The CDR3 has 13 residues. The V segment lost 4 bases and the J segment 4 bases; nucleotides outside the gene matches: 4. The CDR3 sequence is CASSDRDSYGYTF. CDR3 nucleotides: TGTGCCAGCAGCGACCGGGACAGCTATGGCTACACCTTC.